This T cell receptor (beta chain) was profiled in a study of neurological immune-mediated disorders. Per germline, CDR1 DFQATT and CDR2 SNEGSKA (reference sequence). The trim removed 5 bases at V and 1 base at J, leaving 6 bases unmatched. The CDR3 is 16 residues long. TCRdb fed the 5' RACE reads into MiXCR, producing one record per CDR3 protein. Of about 82,000 distinct CDR3 sequences listed, about 2.5% were seen once; the top ten hold 1.1%. This clonotype was counted many times. Antigen specificity is unknown. The unsorted libraries originated from 2 million PBMCs kept at -80 C. Study observations and caveats: Neither clinical nor MRI features showed any association with the multiple sclerosis repertoire cluster, and the authors stated that larger cohorts are needed. Phylogenetically, 18 of 34 multiple sclerosis patients' repertoires fell into one related-CDR3 cluster, a possible signature. It was HTLV-1-associated myelopathy that showed the most TCR clonal expansion, while multiple sclerosis showed the least, falling below healthy controls.

Source material: PBMCs. The chain recombines TRBV20-1 with TRBJ2-3; 13 positions match TRBD2. This clonotype originated in a woman in her thirties with multiple sclerosis. CDR3 protein: CSAWTSGSWGTDTQYF. For the CDR3, the DNA is TGCAGTGCTTGGACTAGCGGGAGTTGGGGCACAGATACGCAGTATTTT.